This T cell receptor (beta chain) was captured by sequencing in a study of T cell responses to AZD1222 COVID-19 vaccine. Study overall: Both about-4-week and about-12-week second-dose recipients were combined.

Findings and limits, study-wide: Researchers took repertoire samples only after the peak T cell response had come. Spike-wide vaccine-associated CD4 TCRs dominated at 160-218 and 743-854. Females made up more of the donors, who were largely white British, and clonal diversity may have come out too low.

As regards this clone: Its target is unknown.

This table comes from immunoSEQ multiplex PCR, and its TCRdb copy is limited to in-frame clones, with some not included. The sample includes about 120,000 clones, roughly 84% seen only once; the top ten take around 10%. The V and J ends lost 4 bases and 3 bases respectively, with 14 bases between them. The V gene's germline CDR1 is SGHRS and CDR2 YFSETQ. The CDR3 loop spans 14 amino acids. The chain is built from TRBV5-1 and TRBJ2-7, with a tentative D call TRBD2 (6 bases). The origin of this receptor is an adult in good health. The sample was peripheral blood, taken on day 0 of AZD1222 vaccination. The CDR3 region has the DNA TGCGCCAGCAGCCCGGGGGAGAGATACTACGAGCAGTACTTC. Translation: CASSPGERYYEQYF. The complete variable domain, with remaining parts taken from reference TRBV5-1 and TRBJ2-7, reads KAGVTQTPRYLIKTRGQQVTLSCSPISGHRSVSWYQQTPGQGLQFLFEYFSETQRNKGNFPGRFSGRQFSNSRSEMNVSTLELGDSALYLCASSPGERYYEQYFGPGTRLTVT.